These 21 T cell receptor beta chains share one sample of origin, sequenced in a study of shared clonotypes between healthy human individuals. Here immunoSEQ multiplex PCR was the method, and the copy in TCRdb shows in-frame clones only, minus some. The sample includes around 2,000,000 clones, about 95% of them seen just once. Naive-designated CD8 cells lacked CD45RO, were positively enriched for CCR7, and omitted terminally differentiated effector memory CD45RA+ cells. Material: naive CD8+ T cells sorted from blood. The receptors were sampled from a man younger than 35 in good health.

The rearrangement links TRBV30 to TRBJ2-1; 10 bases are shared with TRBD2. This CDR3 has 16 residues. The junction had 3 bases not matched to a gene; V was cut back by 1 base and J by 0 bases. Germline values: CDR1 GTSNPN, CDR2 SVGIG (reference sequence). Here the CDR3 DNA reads TGTGCCTGGAGTGGGGCTAGCGGGAGCTCCTACAATGAGCAGTTCTTC. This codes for CAWSGASGSSYNEQFF.

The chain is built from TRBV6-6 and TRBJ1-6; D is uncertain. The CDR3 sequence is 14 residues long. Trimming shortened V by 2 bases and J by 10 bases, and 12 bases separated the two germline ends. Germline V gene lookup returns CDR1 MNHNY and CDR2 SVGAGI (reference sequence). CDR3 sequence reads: CASSYPGLSSPLHF. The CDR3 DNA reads TGTGCCAGCAGTTACCCGGGGTTAAGCTCACCCCTCCACTTT.

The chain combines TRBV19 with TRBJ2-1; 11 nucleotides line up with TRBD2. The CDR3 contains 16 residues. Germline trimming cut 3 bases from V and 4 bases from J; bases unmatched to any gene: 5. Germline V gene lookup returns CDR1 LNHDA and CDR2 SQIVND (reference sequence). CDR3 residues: CASSMGRLAGYNEQFF. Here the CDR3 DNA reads TGTGCCAGTAGTATGGGCCGACTAGCGGGGTACAATGAGCAGTTCTTC.

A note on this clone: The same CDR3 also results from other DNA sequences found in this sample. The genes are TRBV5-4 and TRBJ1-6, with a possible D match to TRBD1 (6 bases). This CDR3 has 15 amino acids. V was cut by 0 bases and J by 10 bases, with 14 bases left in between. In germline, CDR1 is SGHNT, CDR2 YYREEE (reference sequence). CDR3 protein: CASSLDRGLNSPLHF. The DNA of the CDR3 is TGTGCCAGCAGCTTGGATCGGGGGCTAAACTCACCCCTCCACTTT.

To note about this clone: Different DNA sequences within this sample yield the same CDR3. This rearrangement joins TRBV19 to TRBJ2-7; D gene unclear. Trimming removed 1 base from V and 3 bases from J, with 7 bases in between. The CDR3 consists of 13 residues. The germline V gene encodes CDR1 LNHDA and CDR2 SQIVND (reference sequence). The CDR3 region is CASSIGEGYEQYF. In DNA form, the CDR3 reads TGTGCCAGTAGTATAGGAGAAGGCTACGAGCAGTACTTC.

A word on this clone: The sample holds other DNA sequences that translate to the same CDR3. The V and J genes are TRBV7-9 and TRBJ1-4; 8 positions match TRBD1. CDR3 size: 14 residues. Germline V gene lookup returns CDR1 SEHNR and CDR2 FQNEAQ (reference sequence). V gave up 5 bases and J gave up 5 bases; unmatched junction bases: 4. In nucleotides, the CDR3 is TGTGCCAGCAGCCTTGGACAGGGAAATGAAAAACTGTTTTTT. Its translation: CASSLGQGNEKLFF.

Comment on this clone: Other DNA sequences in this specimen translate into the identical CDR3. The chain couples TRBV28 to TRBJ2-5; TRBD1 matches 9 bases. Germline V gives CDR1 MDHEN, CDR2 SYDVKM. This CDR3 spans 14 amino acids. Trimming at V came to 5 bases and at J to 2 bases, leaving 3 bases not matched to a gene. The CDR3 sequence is CASSPGTGQETQYF. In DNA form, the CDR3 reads TGTGCCAGCAGTCCTGGGACAGGGCAAGAGACCCAGTACTTC.

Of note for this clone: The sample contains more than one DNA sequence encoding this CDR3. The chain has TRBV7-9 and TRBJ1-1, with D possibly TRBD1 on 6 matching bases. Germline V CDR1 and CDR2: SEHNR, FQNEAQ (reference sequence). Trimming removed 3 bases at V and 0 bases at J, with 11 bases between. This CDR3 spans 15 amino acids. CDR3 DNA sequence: TGTGCCAGCAGCTTGGCACAGGGCGTGAACACTGAAGCTTTCTTT. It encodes CASSLAQGVNTEAFF.

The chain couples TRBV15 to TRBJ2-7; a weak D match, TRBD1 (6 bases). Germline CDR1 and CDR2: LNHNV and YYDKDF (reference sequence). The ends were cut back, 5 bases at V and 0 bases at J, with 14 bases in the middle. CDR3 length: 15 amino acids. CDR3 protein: CATSQFWGPSYEQYF. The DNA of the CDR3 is TGTGCCACCAGCCAATTTTGGGGGCCCTCCTACGAGCAGTACTTC.

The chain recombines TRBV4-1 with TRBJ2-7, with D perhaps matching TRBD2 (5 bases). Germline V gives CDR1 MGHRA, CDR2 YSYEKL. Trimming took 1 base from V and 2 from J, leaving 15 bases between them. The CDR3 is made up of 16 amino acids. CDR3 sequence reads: CASSQGESLLTYEQYF. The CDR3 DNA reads TGCGCCAGCAGCCAAGGGGAGAGCTTACTAACCTACGAGCAGTACTTC.

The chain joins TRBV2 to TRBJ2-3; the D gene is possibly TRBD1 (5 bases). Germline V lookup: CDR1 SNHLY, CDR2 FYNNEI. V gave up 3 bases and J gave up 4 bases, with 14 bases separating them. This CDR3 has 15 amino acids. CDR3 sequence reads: CASSEGEAGPDTQYF. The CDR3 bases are TGTGCCAGCAGTGAGGGCGAGGCAGGGCCAGATACGCAGTATTTT.

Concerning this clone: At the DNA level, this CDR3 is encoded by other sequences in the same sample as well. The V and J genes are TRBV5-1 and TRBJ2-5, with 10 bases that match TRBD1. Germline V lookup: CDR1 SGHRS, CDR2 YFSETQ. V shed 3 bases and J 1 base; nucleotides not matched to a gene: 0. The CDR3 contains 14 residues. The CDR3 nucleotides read TGCGCCAGCAGCTGGGACAGGGGCCAAGAGACCCAGTACTTC. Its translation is CASSWDRGQETQYF.

Here the CDR3 reads CASSSALRDLYNEQFF. The DNA of the CDR3 is TGTGCCAGCAGCTCTGCCCTGCGGGACCTCTACAATGAGCAGTTCTTC. The V and J genes are TRBV7-9 and TRBJ2-1, with D perhaps TRBD2 (6 bases). The V end lost 4 bases, the J end lost 3 bases, and 16 bases lay between the germline ends. Germline CDR1 is SEHNR and CDR2 is FQNEAQ (reference sequence). This CDR3 is 16 amino acids long.

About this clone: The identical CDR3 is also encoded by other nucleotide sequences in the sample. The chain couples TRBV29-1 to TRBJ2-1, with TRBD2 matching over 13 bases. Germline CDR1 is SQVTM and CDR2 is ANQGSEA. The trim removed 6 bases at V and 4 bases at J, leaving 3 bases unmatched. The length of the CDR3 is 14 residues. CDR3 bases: TGCAGCGTCGAACTAGCGGGAGGGTACAATGAGCAGTTCTTC. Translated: CSVELAGGYNEQFF.

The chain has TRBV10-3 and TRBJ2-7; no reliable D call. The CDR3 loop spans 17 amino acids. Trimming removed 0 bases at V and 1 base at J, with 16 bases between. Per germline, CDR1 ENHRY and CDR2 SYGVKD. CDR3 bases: TGTGCCATCAGTGAGTCGACGCTCGCGGACCCTTCCTACGAGCAGTACTTC. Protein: CAISESTLADPSYEQYF.

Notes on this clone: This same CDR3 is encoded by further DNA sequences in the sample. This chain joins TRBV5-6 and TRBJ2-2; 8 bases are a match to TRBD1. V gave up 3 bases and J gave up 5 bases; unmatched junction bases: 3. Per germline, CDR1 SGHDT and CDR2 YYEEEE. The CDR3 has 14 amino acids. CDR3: CASSWGTGTGELFF. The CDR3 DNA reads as TGTGCCAGCAGCTGGGGGACAGGAACCGGGGAGCTGTTTTTT.

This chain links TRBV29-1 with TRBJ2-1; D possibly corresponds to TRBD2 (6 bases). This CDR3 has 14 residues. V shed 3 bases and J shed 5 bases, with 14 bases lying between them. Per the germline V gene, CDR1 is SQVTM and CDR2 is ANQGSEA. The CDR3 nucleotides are TGCAGCGTTGACGCCGGGAGATCCCACAATGAGCAGTTCTTC. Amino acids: CSVDAGRSHNEQFF.

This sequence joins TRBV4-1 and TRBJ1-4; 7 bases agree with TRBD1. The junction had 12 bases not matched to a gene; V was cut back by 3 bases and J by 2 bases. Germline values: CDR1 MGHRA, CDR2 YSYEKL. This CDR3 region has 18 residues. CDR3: CASSQTGTASFTNEKLFF. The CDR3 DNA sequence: TGCGCCAGCAGCCAGACCGGGACAGCATCGTTTACTAATGAAAAACTGTTTTTT.

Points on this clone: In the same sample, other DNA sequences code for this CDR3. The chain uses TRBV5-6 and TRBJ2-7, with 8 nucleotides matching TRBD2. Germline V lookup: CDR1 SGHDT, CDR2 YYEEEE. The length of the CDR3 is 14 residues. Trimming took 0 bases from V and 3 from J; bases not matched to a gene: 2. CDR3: CASSLALAGYEQYF. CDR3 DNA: TGTGCCAGCAGCTTGGCGCTAGCGGGCTACGAGCAGTACTTC. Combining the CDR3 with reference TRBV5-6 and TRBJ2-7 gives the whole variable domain DAGVTQSPTHLIKTRGQQVTLRCSPKSGHDTVSWYQQALGQGPQFIFQYYEEEERQRGNFPDRFSGHQFPNYSSELNVNALLLGDSALYLCASSLALAGYEQYFGPGTRLTVT.

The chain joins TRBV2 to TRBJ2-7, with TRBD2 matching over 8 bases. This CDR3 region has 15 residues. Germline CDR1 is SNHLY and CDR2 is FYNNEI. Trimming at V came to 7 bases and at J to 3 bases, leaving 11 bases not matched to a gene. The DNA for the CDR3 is TGTGCCAGCAACGTACGGGAGGGTACAAACTACGAGCAGTACTTC. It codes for CASNVREGTNYEQYF. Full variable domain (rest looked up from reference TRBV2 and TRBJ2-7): EPEVTQTPSHQVTQMGQEVILRCVPISNHLYFYWYRQILGQKVEFLVSFYNNEISEKSEIFDDQFSVERPDGSNFTLKIRSTKLEDSAMYFCASNVREGTNYEQYFGPGTRLTVT.

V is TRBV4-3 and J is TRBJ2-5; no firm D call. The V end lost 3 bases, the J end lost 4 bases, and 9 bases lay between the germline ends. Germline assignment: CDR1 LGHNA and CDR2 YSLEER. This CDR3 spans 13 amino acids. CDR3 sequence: CASSHLEGETQYF. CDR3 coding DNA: TGCGCCAGCAGCCACTTGGAAGGAGAGACCCAGTACTTC.